These T cell receptor beta chains were read from a single sample in a study of TIL therapy for anti-PD-1-resistant metastatic lung cancer. Generated by immunoSEQ multiplex PCR, the TCRdb table keeps only in-frame clones and is missing some. There are tens of thousands of clones in the sample; about 78% occur only once, and roughly 7% lies in the top ten. The sequenced sample was blood, obtained at baseline. These receptors were taken from a person between 25 and 79 years old with non-small cell lung cancer. CDR3s include the opening cysteine and the closing phenylalanine or tryptophan. A D gene is named only where the DNA matches it firmly. Size tells how often a clone was seen (once, few, many) or the class of an expanded clone, and some rows leave it out.

clone size	V gene	D gene	J gene	CDR3 DNA	CDR3 protein
-	TRBV9	-	TRBJ2-3	TGTGCCAGCAGCTCCAGAGTCGACACTACTAGCACAGATACGCAGTATTTT	CASSSRVDTTSTDTQYF
-	TRBV6-1	TRBD1	TRBJ2-5	TGTGCCAGCAGTGCCGTGACAGGGCAGGAGACCCAGTACTTC	CASSAVTGQETQYF
-	TRBV19	-	TRBJ2-1	TGTGCCAGTGGGGACCTGTGGAGGATCTTGCCTGATGAGCAGTTCTTC	CASGDLWRILPDEQFF
-	TRBV19	-	TRBJ2-1	TGTGCCAGTAGTCCTCGAGGCTTCTTCGGGTACAATGAGCAGTTCTTC	CASSPRGFFGYNEQFF
-	TRBV28	-	TRBJ1-1	TGTGCCAGCAGTTTATCGGGCGTCTTCATGAACACTGAAGCTTTCTTT	CASSLSGVFMNTEAFF
-	TRBV19	-	TRBJ1-5	TGTGCCAGTAGTATCCCGAGACGGAACAATCAGCCCCAGCATTTT	CASSIPRRNNQPQHF
-	TRBV6-5	-	TRBJ2-7	TGTGCCAGCAGTCCCGGAGGGATCAGCTCCTACGAGCAGTACTTC	CASSPGGISSYEQYF
-	TRBV2	-	TRBJ1-5	TGTGCCAGCAGACGTTTAGATCAGCCCCAGCATTTT	CASRRLDQPQHF
once	TRBV19	-	TRBJ2-3	TGTGCCAGTAGCAGGGCGGAGGGTGATACGCAGTATTTT	CASSRAEGDTQYF
few	TRBV15	-	TRBJ1-1	TGTGCCACCAGCAATCCGGGACACCCACGGAGGAACACTGAAGCTTTCTTT	CATSNPGHPRRNTEAFF
-	TRBV7-8	TRBD2	TRBJ2-7	TGTGCCAGCAGCTTACCTAGGACTAGCGGGAGGGTATACGAGCAGTACTTC	CASSLPRTSGRVYEQYF
few	TRBV15	TRBD1	TRBJ1-2	TGTGCCACCAGCATCACCCGGGGACAGGGAGGAGCAGGCTACACCTTC	CATSITRGQGGAGYTF
-	TRBV28	TRBD1	TRBJ1-2	TGTGCCAGCAGTTTAACGGGACAGGCCGGATTGGGCTACACCTTC	CASSLTGQAGLGYTF
-	TRBV4-1	TRBD1	TRBJ1-4	TGCGCCAGCAGGACAGGGGGTGGACCAACTGAAAAACTGTTTTTT	CASRTGGGPTEKLFF
-	TRBV6-1	-	TRBJ1-6	TGTGCCAGCAGTCTGGCGTTCAATTCACCCCTCCACTTT	CASSLAFNSPLHF
-	TRBV18	TRBD2	TRBJ2-1	TGTGCCAGCTCACCGAAGGCGGGAGGATCCTACAATGAGCAGTTCTTC	CASSPKAGGSYNEQFF
-	TRBV7-2	-	TRBJ1-1	TGTGCCAGCAGACTACAACCGAACACTGAAGCTTTCTTT	CASRLQPNTEAFF
-	TRBV19	TRBD1	TRBJ1-5	TGTGCCAGTAGCACGACAGGGACCAGTCAGCCCCAGCATTTT	CASSTTGTSQPQHF
-	TRBV27	-	TRBJ2-5	TGTGCCAGCAGTCGTGACAGGGAGGGAGAGACCCAGTACTTC	CASSRDREGETQYF
-	TRBV6-6	-	TRBJ2-1	TGTGCCAGCAGTTACTCGAGGCTACACTACAATGAGCAGTTCTTC	CASSYSRLHYNEQFF
few	TRBV30	TRBD1	TRBJ1-5	TGTGCCTGGAGGCCAGGACAGGGGACGGTTCGCAATCAGCCCCAGCATTTT	CAWRPGQGTVRNQPQHF
-	TRBV27	TRBD1	TRBJ1-2	TGTGCCAGCAGTCCATTTCCGACGCCCGGGACAGGTTATGGCTACACCTTC	CASSPFPTPGTGYGYTF
-	TRBV5-1	-	TRBJ2-1	TGCGCCAGCAGCCCCCGGGAGCCCATGAGCTACAATGAGCAGTTCTTC	CASSPREPMSYNEQFF
-	TRBV29-1	-	TRBJ2-4	TGCAGCGTTGACAGGGACATTCAGTACTTC	CSVDRDIQYF
once	TRBV25-1	-	TRBJ1-6	TGTGCCAGCGGGGGGAGCTCCTATAATTCACCCCTCCACTTT	CASGGSSYNSPLHF
-	TRBV28	-	TRBJ1-2	TGTGCCAGCAAAAGGGCAGCTTTCGATGGCTACACCTTC	CASKRAAFDGYTF
-	TRBV5-1	TRBD2	TRBJ2-3	TGCGCCAGCATTTCCGGGCCAGCGGGGTCCCGCACAGATACGCAGTATTTT	CASISGPAGSRTDTQYF
-	TRBV18	TRBD1	TRBJ2-5	TGTGCCAGCTCACCGGGACAGAGGTCCCAAGAGACCCAGTACTTC	CASSPGQRSQETQYF
-	TRBV4-1	TRBD1	TRBJ1-4	TGCGCCAGCAGCCAGAGACAGGGATCGGAGATTAATGAAAAACTGTTTTTT	CASSQRQGSEINEKLFF
-	TRBV4-1	-	TRBJ2-3	TGCGCCAGCAGCCAAGATGGAGGGGGTTCCCGGAGCACAGATACGCAGTATTTT	CASSQDGGGSRSTDTQYF
few	TRBV5-1	-	TRBJ2-7	TGCGCCAGCAGCTTGGCCAGGGCGACCTACGAGCAGTACTTC	CASSLARATYEQYF
-	TRBV21-1	-	TRBJ2-3	TGTGCCAGCAGCCAGGGACTAGCGGGAGCTACCCCTGGGAAGTATTTT	CASSQGLAGATPGKYF
-	TRBV19	TRBD1	TRBJ2-7	TGTGCCAGTTCCTATCACAGGGGTGACCCATACGAGCAGTACTTC	CASSYHRGDPYEQYF
-	TRBV7-2	-	TRBJ2-1	TGTGCCAGCGGGCCCCGCGGCGGTGAGCAGTTCTTC	CASGPRGGEQFF
-	TRBV11-2	-	TRBJ1-3	TGTGCCAGCAGCTTAGGGGGAGCCTCTGGAAACACCATATATTTT	CASSLGGASGNTIYF
-	TRBV30	-	TRBJ2-5	TGTGCCTGGAGTCCATATCCATGGGAGACCCAGTACTTC	CAWSPYPWETQYF
-	TRBV19	-	TRBJ1-3	TGTGCCAGTAGCCAGGGAGACACCATATATTTT	CASSQGDTIYF
few	TRBV27	-	TRBJ2-1	TGTGCCAGCAGTCCTCAACTAGGCAACTTCTACAATGAGCAGTTCTTC	CASSPQLGNFYNEQFF
-	TRBV7-9	-	TRBJ2-5	TGTGCCAGCAGGAAAGGGGAGCAAAGGGAGCAGTACTTC	CASRKGEQREQYF
-	TRBV11-2	TRBD2	TRBJ2-3	TGTGCCAGCTTAGCGGGAGTTGCAGATACGCAGTATTTT	CASLAGVADTQYF
-	TRBV5-6	-	TRBJ1-1	TGTGCCAGCAGCCCCCGAGGACAGATGAACACTGAAGCTTTCTTT	CASSPRGQMNTEAFF